This TCR beta chain was documented in a study of human T cells and chemical hapten exposure. Study information: Across the whole study, which lasted approximately 23 weeks, patients were given diphenylcyclopropenone on the scalp once a week. Regarding the study as a whole: Compared with pre-sensitization or healthy control sets, expanded TCRs clustered more. Because they had alopecia, donors may respond immunologically unlike healthy people.

Germline CDR1 reads SNHLY; CDR2 reads FYNNEI. The V end lost 3 bases, the J end lost 10 bases, and 14 bases lay between the germline ends. CDR3 length: 13 amino acids. Time point noted: pre-sensitization, week 0. Treatment defined: therapeutic diphenylcyclopropenone sensitization with weekly scalp DPC. This clonotype was counted many times. Antigen specificity is unknown. Original data processing: Ranging from about 20,000 to 700,000, TCR counts per sample had a median value of approximately 99,000. TCRdb independently ran MiXCR on the RACE reads; one entry per CDR3 protein. The V and J calls shown here were made by TCRdb, not taken from the authors' results. Among about 51,000 distinct CDR3 sequences listed, 9.4% were seen once.

The chain carries TRBV2 and TRBJ2-3, with a possible D match to TRBD2 (6 bases). The specimen comprised whole blood, sampled in connection with sensitization to the hapten diphenylcyclopropenone (DPC). This sequence originates from a woman aged 40 to 50 with alopecia areata. Some clones in this sample may be carry-over from other donors' samples. This CDR3 reads CASSDFGGNPQYF. CDR3 nucleotide sequence: TGTGCCAGCAGTGATTTCGGCGGGAATCCGCAGTATTTT.